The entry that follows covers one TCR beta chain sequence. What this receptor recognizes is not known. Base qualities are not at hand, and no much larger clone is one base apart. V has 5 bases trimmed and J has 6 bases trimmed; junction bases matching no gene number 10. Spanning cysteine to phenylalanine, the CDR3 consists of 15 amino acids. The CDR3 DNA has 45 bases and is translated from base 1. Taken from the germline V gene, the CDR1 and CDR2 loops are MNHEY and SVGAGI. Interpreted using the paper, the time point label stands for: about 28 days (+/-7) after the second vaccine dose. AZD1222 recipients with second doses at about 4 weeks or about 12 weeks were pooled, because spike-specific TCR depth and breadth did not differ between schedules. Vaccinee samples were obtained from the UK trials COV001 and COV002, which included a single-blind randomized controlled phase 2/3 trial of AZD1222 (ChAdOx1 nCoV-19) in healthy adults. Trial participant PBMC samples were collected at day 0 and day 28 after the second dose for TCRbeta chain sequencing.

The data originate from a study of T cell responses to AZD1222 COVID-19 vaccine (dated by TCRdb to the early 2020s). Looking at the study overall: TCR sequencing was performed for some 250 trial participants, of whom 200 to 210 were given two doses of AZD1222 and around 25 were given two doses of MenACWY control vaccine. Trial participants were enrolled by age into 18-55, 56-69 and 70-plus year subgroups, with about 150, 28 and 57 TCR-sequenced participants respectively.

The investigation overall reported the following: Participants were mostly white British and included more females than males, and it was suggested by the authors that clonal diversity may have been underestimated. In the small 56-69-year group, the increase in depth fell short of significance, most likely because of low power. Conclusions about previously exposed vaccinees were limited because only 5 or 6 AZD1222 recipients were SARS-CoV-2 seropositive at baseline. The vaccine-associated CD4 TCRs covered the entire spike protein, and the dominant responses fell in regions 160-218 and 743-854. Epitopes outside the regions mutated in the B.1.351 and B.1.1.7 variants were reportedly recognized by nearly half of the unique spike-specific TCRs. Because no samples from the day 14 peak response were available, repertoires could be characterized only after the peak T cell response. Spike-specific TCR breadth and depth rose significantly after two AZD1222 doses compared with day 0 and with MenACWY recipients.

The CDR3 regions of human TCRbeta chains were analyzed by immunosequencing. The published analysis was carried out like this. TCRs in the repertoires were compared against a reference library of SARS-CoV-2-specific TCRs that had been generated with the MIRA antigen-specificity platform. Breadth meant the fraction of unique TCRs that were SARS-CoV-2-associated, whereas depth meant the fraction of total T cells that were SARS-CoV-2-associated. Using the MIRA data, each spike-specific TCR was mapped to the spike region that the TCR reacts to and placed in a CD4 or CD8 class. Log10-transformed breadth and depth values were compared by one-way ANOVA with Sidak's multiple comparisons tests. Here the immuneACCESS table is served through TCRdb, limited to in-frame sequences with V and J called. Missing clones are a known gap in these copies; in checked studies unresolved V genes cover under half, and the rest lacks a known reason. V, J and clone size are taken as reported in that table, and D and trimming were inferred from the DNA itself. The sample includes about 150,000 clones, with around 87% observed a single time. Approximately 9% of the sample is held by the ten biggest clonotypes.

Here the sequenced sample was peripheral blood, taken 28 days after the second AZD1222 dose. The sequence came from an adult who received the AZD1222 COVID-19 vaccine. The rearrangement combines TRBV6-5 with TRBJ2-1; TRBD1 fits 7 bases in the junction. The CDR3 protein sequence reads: CASSPPGQRFNEQFF. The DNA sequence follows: TGTGCCAGCAGTCCCCCGGGACAGAGGTTCAATGAGCAGTTCTTC.